This TCR beta chain was found in a study of cytomegalovirus exposure and HLA in healthy donors. This clone was seen a single time. In the PCR, 60 Vbeta and 13 Jbeta primers were used. Using immunoSEQ multiplex PCR, the repertoire was profiled, and TCRdb retains in-frame clones only, with some absent. This table holds some 99,000 clones, roughly 63% found once. Trimming took off 1 base at V and 3 bases at J, with 3 bases between the two ends. CDR1 and CDR2 (germline): GTSNPN, SVGIG (reference sequence). The CDR3 spans 11 residues. Sequenced: PBMCs. This receptor was obtained from a woman between 65 and 79 years old in good health and CMV-seropositive. The V call is TRBV30, the J call TRBJ1-2; D is unresolved. The CDR3 DNA sequence: TGTGCCTGGAGTGCCTACTATGGCTACACCTTC. Its translation is CAWSAYYGYTF.